Listed here are 12 T cell receptor beta chains from one sample, sequenced in a study of control samples from healthy donors and cancer patients (dated by TCRdb to 2020 to 2021). Library preparation employed the immunoSEQ multiplex PCR assay. TCRdb obtained this table from immuneACCESS and retained in-frame rearrangements with V and J assigned. These tables miss some clones; where compared with another copy, unresolved V genes account for less than half of the shortfall, and the remainder is unexplained. This sample lists approximately 97,000 clones; roughly 80% were detected once. Around a fifth of the sample belongs to the ten largest clones. Sequencing input: blood. The receptors derive from a man aged 30-40 years in good health.

The chain carries TRBV18 and TRBJ2-1, with 10 positions matching TRBD2. V lost 2 bases, J lost 6 bases, and 4 bases stayed unmatched. The CDR3 has 15 amino acids. Germline values: CDR1 KGHSH, CDR2 LQKENI. The CDR3 DNA is TGTGCCAGCTCACCAAGGGCTAGCGGGGGCAATGAGCAGTTCTTC. This encodes CASSPRASGGNEQFF.

In its sample, this clone was seen once. The chain combines TRBV6-5 with TRBJ1-6, with D hard to call. Trimming shortened V by 0 bases and J by 8 bases, and 11 bases separated the two germline ends. This CDR3 contains 15 residues. CDR1 MNHEY and CDR2 SVGAGI come from the germline V gene. This CDR3 is CASSYSRVRDSPLHF. In nucleotides, the CDR3 is TGTGCCAGCAGTTACTCGAGGGTACGTGATTCACCCCTCCACTTT.

V is TRBV9 and J is TRBJ2-3, with D hard to call. Per germline, CDR1 SGDLS and CDR2 YYNGEE. V was trimmed by 0 bases and J by 2 bases, leaving 16 bases between them. The CDR3 length is 17 residues. Written as DNA, the CDR3 is TGTGCCAGCAGCGTAGAAGAAGGCCAGGTCGTCACAGATACGCAGTATTTT. Translation: CASSVEEGQVVTDTQYF.

V is TRBV5-4 and J is TRBJ2-1; D is perhaps TRBD2 (6 bases). The CDR3 is 16 residues long. Looked up from germline, CDR1 is SGHNT and CDR2 is YYREEE (reference sequence). Trimming removed 0 bases at V and 0 bases at J, with 10 bases between. Written as DNA, the CDR3 is TGTGCCAGCAGCTTGGCGTCCGGGAGCTCCTACAATGAGCAGTTCTTC. Translated, it gives CASSLASGSSYNEQFF.

This chain joins TRBV15 and TRBJ2-2, with D possibly matching TRBD2 (6 bases). This CDR3 is 13 amino acids long. Deletions cut 10 bases from V and 2 bases from J, with 11 bases between. CDR1 LNHNV and CDR2 YYDKDF come from the germline V gene (reference sequence). DNA of the CDR3: TGTGCCAGCGGGACGGGTAACACCGGGGAGCTGTTTTTT. Protein: CASGTGNTGELFF.

In this sample, this clone turned up a few times. The gene calls are TRBV6-6 and TRBJ1-2; TRBD1 agrees at 9 bases. CDR1 MNHNY and CDR2 SVGAGI come from the germline V gene (reference sequence). CDR3 length equals 14 residues. With V trimmed by 4 bases and J by 4 bases, 4 bases remained unmatched. The CDR3 loop reads CASSWDRDGYGYTF. DNA of the CDR3: TGTGCCAGCAGTTGGGACAGGGATGGCTATGGCTACACCTTC.

The chain uses TRBV5-1 and TRBJ1-1, with 11 bases identical to TRBD1. CDR1 is SGHRS and CDR2 is YFSETQ in the germline V gene. The CDR3 totals 13 residues. V dropped 4 bases and J dropped 4; count of bases not matched to a gene: 0. In nucleotides, the CDR3 is TGCGCCAGCAGCGGACAGGGGGCCACTGAAGCTTTCTTT. Amino acid sequence: CASSGQGATEAFF. The whole variable domain, filled in from reference TRBV5-1 and TRBJ1-1, reads KAGVTQTPRYLIKTRGQQVTLSCSPISGHRSVSWYQQTPGQGLQFLFEYFSETQRNKGNFPGRFSGRQFSNSRSEMNVSTLELGDSALYLCASSGQGATEAFFGQGTRLTVV.

V and J are TRBV11-1 and TRBJ2-1, with 10 positions matching TRBD2. The CDR3 has 15 residues. In germline, CDR1 is SGHAT, CDR2 FQDESV (reference sequence). Germline trimming cut 4 bases from V and 9 bases from J; bases unmatched to any gene: 9. For the CDR3, the DNA is TGTGCCAGCAGCTGGGCGGCTAGCGGGGGAGGTGAGCAGTTCTTC. Its translation: CASSWAASGGGEQFF.

J is TRBJ1-1 and V is TRBV30; unclear D gene. Per the germline V gene, CDR1 is GTSNPN and CDR2 is SVGIG (reference sequence). This CDR3 comprises 15 residues. Deletions cut 0 bases from V and 4 bases from J, with 15 bases between. CDR3 amino acids: CAWSVRGRVGTEAFF. In DNA, the CDR3 is TGTGCCTGGAGTGTACGAGGAAGGGTCGGCACTGAAGCTTTCTTT.

This clone turned up a few times. The chain has TRBV18 and TRBJ2-7; either TRBD1 or TRBD2 may fit D (5 bases each). Germline values: CDR1 KGHSH, CDR2 LQKENI. V shed 5 bases and J shed 12 bases, with 20 bases lying between them. The CDR3 extends over 13 amino acids. CDR3 sequence reads: CASSEGPSFVGYF. CDR3 nucleotides: TGTGCCAGCTCAGAGGGACCTAGCTTCGTGGGGTACTTC.

In regard to this clone: This CDR3 is also generated by other DNA sequences in the sample. V gene TRBV12-3 or TRBV12-4 combines with J gene TRBJ1-5; maybe TRBD1 (5 bases). V was pared by 6 bases and J by 7 bases, with 13 bases between. The CDR3 runs to 13 residues. CDR3 in amino acids: CASSLGWDQPQHF. CDR3 DNA: TGTGCCAGCAGCCTAGGGTGGGACCAGCCCCAGCATTTT.

This chain joins TRBV2 and TRBJ2-1; D remains unclear. V dropped 2 bases and J dropped 9 bases, with 8 bases sitting between them. The CDR3 sequence is 12 residues long. Germline CDR1 is SNHLY and CDR2 is FYNNEI. The CDR3 loop reads CASSENYPEQFF. The CDR3 nucleotides read TGTGCCAGCAGTGAAAACTACCCTGAGCAGTTCTTC.